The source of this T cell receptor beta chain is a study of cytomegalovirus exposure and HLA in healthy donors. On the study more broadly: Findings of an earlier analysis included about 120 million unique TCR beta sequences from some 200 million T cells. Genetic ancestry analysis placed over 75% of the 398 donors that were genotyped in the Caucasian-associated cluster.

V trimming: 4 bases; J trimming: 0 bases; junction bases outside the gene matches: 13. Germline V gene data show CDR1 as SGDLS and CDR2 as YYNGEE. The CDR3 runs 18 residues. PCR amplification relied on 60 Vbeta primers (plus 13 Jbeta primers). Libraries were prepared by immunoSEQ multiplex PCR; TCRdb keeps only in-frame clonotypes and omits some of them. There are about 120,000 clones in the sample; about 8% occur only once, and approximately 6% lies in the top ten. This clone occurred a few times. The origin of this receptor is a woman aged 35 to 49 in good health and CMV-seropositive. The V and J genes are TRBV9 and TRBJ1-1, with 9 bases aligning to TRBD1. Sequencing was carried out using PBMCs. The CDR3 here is CASSSRTGALAMNTEAFF. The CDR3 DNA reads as TGTGCCAGCAGCTCTCGGACAGGGGCATTGGCCATGAACACTGAAGCTTTCTTT.